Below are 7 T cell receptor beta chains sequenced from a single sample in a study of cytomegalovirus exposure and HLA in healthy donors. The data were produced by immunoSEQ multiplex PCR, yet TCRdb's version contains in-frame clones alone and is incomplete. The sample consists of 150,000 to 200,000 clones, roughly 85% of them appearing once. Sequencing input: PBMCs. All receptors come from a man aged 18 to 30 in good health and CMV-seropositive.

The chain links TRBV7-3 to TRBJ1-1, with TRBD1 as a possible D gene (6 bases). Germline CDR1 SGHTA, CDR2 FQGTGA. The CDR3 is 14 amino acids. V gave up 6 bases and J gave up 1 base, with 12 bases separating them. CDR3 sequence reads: CASSRGGQNTEAFF. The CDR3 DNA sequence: TGTGCCAGCAGTCGAGGGGGACAGAACACTGAAGCTTTCTTT. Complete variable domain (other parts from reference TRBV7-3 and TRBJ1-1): GAGVSQTPSNKVTEKGKYVELRCDPISGHTALYWYRQSLGQGPEFLIYFQGTGAADDSGLPNDRFFAVRPEGSVSTLKIQRTERGDSAVYLCASSRGGQNTEAFFGQGTRLTVV.

CDR3 residues: CASSAQGWYGYTF. CDR3 bases: TGCGCCAGCAGCGCACAGGGGTGGTATGGCTACACCTTC. V is TRBV4-1 and J is TRBJ1-2, with 7 bases lining up with TRBD1. Germline lookup yields CDR1 MGHRA and CDR2 YSYEKL. Trimming took 5 bases from V and 5 from J; bases not matched to a gene: 5. The CDR3 is 13 residues long.

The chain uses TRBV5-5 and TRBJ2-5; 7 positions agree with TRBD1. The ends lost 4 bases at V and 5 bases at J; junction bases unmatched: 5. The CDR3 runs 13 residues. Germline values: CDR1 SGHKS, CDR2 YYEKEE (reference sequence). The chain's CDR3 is CASSPTGWETQYF. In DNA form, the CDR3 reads TGTGCCAGCAGCCCGACAGGGTGGGAGACCCAGTACTTC.

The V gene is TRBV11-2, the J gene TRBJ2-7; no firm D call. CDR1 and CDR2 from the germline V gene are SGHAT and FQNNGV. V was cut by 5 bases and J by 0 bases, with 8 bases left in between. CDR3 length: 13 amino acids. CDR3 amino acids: CASSPTLSYEQYF. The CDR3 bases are TGTGCCAGCAGCCCGACTCTCTCCTACGAGCAGTACTTC.

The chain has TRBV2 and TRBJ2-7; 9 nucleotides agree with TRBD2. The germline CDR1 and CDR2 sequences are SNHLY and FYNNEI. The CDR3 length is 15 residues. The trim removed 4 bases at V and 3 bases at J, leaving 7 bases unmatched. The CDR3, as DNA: TGTGCCAGCAGTGCCCGACTAGCGGCATACTACGAGCAGTACTTC. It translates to CASSARLAAYYEQYF.

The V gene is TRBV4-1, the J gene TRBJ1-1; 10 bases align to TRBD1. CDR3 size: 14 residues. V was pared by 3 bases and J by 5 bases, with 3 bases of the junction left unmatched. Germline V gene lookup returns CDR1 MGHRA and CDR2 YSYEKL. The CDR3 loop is CASSQTGGRTEAFF. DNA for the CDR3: TGCGCCAGCAGCCAGACAGGGGGCAGGACTGAAGCTTTCTTT.

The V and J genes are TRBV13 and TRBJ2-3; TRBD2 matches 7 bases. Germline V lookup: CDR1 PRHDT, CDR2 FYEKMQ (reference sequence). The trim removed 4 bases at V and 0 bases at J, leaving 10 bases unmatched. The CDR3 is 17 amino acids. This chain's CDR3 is CASSSPQAGISTDTQYF. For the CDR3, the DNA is TGTGCCAGCAGCTCACCTCAAGCGGGGATAAGCACAGATACGCAGTATTTT.